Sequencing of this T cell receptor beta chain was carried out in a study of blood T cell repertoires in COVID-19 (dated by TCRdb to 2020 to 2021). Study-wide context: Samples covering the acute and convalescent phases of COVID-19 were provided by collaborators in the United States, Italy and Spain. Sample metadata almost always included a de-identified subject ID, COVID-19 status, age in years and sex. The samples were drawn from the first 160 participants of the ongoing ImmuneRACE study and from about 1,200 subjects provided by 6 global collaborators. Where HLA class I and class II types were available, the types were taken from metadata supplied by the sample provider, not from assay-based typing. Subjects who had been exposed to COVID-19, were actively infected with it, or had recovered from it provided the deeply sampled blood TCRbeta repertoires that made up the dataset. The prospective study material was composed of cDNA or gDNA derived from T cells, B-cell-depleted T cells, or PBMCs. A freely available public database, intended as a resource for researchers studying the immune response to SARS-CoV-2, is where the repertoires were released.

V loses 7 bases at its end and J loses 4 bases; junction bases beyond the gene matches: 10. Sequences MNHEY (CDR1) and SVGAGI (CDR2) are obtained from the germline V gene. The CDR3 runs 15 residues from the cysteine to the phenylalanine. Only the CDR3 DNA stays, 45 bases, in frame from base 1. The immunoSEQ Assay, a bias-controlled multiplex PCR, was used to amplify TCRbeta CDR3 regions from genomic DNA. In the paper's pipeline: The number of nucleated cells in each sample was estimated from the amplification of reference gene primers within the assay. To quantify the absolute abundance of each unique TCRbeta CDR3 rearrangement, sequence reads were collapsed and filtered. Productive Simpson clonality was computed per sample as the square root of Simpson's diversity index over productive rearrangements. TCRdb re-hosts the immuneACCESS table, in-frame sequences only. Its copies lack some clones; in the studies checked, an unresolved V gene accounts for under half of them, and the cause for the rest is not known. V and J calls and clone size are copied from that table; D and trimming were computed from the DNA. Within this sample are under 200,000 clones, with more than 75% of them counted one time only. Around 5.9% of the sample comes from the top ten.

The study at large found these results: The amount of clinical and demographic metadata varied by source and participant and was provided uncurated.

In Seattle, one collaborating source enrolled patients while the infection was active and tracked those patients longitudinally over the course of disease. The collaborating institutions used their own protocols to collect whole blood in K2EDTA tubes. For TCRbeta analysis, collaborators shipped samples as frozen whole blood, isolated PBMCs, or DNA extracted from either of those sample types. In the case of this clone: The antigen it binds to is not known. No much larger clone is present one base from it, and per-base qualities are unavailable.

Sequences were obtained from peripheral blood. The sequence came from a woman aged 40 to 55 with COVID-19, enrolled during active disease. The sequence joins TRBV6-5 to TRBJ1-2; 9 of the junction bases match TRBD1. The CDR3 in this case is CASTRDRGGGYGYTF. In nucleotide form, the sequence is TGTGCCAGCACCAGAGACAGGGGGGGCGGCTATGGCTACACCTTC.